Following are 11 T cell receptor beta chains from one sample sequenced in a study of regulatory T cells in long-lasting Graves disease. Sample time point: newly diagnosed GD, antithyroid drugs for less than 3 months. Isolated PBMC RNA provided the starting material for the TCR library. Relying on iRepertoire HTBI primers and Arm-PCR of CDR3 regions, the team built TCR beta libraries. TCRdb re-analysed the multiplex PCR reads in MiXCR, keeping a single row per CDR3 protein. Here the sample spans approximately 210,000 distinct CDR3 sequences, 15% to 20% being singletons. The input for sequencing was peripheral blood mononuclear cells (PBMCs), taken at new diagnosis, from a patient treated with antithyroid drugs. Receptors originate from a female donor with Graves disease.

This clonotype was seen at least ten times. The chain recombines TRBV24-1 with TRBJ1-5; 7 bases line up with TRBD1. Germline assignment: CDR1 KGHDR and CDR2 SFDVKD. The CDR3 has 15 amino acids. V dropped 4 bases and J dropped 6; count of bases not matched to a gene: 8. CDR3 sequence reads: CATSEATDRAQPQHF. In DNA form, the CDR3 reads TGTGCCACCAGTGAGGCCACCGACAGGGCTCAGCCCCAGCATTTT.

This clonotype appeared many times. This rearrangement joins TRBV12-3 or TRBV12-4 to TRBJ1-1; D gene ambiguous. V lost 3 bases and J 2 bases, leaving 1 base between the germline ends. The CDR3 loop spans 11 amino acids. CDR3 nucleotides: TGTGCCAGCAGTTTTAACACTGAAGCTTTCTTT. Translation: CASSFNTEAFF.

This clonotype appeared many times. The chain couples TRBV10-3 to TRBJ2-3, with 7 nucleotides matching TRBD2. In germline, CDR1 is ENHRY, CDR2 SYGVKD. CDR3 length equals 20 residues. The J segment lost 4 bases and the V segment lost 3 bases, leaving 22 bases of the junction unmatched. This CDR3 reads CAISDTLPPLLAHVSDTQYF. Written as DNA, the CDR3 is TGTGCCATCAGTGATACACTGCCGCCGCTACTAGCGCATGTTTCAGATACGCAGTATTTT.

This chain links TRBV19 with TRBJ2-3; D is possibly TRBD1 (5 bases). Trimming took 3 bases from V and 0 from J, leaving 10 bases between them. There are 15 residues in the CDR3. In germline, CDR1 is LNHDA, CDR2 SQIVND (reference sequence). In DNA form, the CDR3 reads TGTGCCAGTAGTATGGCACCAGGGAGCACAGATACGCAGTATTTT. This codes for CASSMAPGSTDTQYF.

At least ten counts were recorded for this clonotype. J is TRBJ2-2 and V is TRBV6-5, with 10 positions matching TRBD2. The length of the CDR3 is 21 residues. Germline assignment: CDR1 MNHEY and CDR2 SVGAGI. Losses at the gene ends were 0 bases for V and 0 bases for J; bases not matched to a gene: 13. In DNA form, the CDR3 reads TGTGCCAGCAGTTACTCGATTTTTTCCAGCGGGAGGGCCCCGAACACCGGGGAGCTGTTTTTT. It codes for CASSYSIFSSGRAPNTGELFF.

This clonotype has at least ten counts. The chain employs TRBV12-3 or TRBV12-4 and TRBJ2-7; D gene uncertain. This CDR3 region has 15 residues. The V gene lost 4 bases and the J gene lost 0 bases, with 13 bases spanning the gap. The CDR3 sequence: CASSSDPDGSYEQYF. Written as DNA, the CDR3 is TGTGCCAGCAGTTCGGACCCCGACGGCTCCTACGAGCAGTACTTC.

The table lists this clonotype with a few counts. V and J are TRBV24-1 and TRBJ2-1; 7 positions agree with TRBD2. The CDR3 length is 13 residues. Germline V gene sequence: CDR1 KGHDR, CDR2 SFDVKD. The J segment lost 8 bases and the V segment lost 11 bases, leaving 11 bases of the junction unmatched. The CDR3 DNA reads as TGTGCCATCGCGGGAGAGGGGCGCGATGAGCAGTTCTTC. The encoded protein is CAIAGEGRDEQFF.

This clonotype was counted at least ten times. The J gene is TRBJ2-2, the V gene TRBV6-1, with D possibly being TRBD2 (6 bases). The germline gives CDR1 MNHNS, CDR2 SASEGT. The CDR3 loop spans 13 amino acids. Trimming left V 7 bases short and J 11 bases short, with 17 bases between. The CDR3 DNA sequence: TGTGCCAGCACCCCGGACCGGGGGAGAGAGCTGTTTTTT. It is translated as CASTPDRGRELFF.

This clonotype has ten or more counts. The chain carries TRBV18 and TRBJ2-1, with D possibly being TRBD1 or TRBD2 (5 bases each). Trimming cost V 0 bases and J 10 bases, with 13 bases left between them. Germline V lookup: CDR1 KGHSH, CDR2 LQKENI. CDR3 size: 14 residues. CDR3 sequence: CASSPPGTPGEQFF. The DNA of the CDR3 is TGTGCCAGCTCACCACCCGGGACCCCAGGGGAGCAGTTCTTC. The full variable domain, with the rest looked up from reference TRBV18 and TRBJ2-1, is NAGVMQNPRHLVRRRGQEARLRCSPMKGHSHVYWYRQLPEEGLKFMVYLQKENIIDESGMPKERFSAEFPKEGPSILRIQQVVRGDSAAYFCASSPPGTPGEQFFGPGTRLTVL.

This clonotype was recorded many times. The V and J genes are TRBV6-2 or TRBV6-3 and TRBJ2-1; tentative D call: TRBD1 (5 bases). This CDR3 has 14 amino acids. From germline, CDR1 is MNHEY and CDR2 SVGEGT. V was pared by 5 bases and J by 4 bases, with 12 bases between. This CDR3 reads CASSEVGEYNEQFF. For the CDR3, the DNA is TGTGCCAGCAGTGAAGTAGGGGAATACAATGAGCAGTTCTTC.

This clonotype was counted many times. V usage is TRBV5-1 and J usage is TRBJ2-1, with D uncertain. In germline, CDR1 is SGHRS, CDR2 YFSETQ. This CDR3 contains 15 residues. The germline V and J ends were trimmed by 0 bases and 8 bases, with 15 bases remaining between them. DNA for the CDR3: TGCGCCAGCAGCTTGGCCGGGCGCCGAGGTGATGAGCAGTTCTTC. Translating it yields CASSLAGRRGDEQFF.